Each of the 23 T cell receptor beta chains below was sequenced from the same sample in a study of T cell responses to AZD1222 COVID-19 vaccine (dated by TCRdb to about 2021). Libraries were constructed by the immunoSEQ multiplex PCR assay. The table was pulled from immuneACCESS by TCRdb, which kept in-frame rearrangements only. Such tables lose some clones; where checked, under half of the loss comes from unresolved V genes, and the rest has no known cause. Here the sample has 90,000 to 150,000 clones; approximately 86% occur a single time. The ten largest clones capture 2.4% of the sample. The sample's time point, from its label and the paper: baseline before first vaccination. The input for sequencing was peripheral blood, taken on day 0 of AZD1222 vaccination. Receptors originate from an adult in good health.

In this sample, this clone turned up a few times. The chain is built from TRBV7-3 and TRBJ1-2, with D hard to call. Germline V gives CDR1 SGHTA, CDR2 FQGTGA. The CDR3 covers 13 residues. Trimming took 2 bases from V and 8 from J, leaving 12 bases between them. The CDR3 reads CASSLGSEYGYTF. DNA of the CDR3: TGTGCCAGCAGCTTAGGGTCAGAATACGGCTACACCTTC.

As DNA, the CDR3 is TGTGCCAGCAGCGTCGAACAGGGGGGTCGCTACGAGCAGTACTTC. Protein: CASSVEQGGRYEQYF. V is TRBV9 and J is TRBJ2-7; TRBD1 agrees at 8 bases. The CDR3 has 15 residues. Per germline, CDR1 SGDLS and CDR2 YYNGEE. V dropped 2 bases and J dropped 3; count of bases not matched to a gene: 7. The full variable domain, its missing parts supplied by reference TRBV9 and TRBJ2-7, is DSGVTQTPKHLITATGQRVTLRCSPRSGDLSVYWYQQSLDQGLQFLIQYYNGEERAKGNILERFSAQQFPDLHSELNLSSLELGDSALYFCASSVEQGGRYEQYFGPGTRLTVT.

V and J are TRBV19 and TRBJ2-1; 7 bases map to TRBD2. The CDR3 length is 14 residues. CDR1 LNHDA and CDR2 SQIVND come from the germline V gene (reference sequence). The V segment lost 4 bases and the J segment 3 bases; nucleotides outside the gene matches: 3. In nucleotides, the CDR3 is TGTGCCAGTAGTACAGCGGGACGCTACAATGAGCAGTTCTTC. Its translation is CASSTAGRYNEQFF.

This sequence joins TRBV29-1 and TRBJ1-2; D not resolved. Trimming removed 1 base at V and 1 base at J, with 4 bases between. The CDR3 has 12 amino acids. Germline CDR1 and CDR2: SQVTM and ANQGSEA. The CDR3 sequence is CSVEASNYGYTF. The CDR3 DNA reads as TGCAGCGTTGAAGCCAGTAACTATGGCTACACCTTC.

The gene calls are TRBV5-6 and TRBJ1-2; D call uncertain. The V end was cut by 5 bases, the J end by 10 bases, with 15 bases between. The germline gives CDR1 SGHDT, CDR2 YYEEEE. CDR3 length: 12 amino acids. The CDR3 spells CASSFRTALYTF. The CDR3 DNA reads as TGTGCCAGCAGTTTTCGGACGGCCCTCTACACCTTC.

About this clone: The junction and the germline gene differ at one end; a read error may be behind it. This rearrangement joins TRBV11-2 to TRBJ1-2; D is undetermined. There are 13 residues in the CDR3. Germline CDR1 reads SGHAT; CDR2 reads FQNNGV. The CDR3 DNA sequence: TGTGCCAGCAGCATAGACTCGGGGTATGGCTACACCTTC. The encoded protein is CASSIDSGYGYTF.

This chain uses TRBV7-3 with TRBJ1-1, with a possible D match to TRBD1 (5 bases). Germline-derived CDR1 and CDR2 are SGHTA and FQGTGA. Between the trimmed V and J ends, which lost 6 bases and 0 bases, there was a span of 11 bases. CDR3 size: 14 residues. CDR3 coding DNA: TGTGCCAGCAGTTCCGGGGGTATGAACACTGAAGCTTTCTTT. It specifies CASSSGGMNTEAFF.

This chain connects TRBV5-4 to TRBJ2-7; 14 nucleotides line up with TRBD2. Germline CDR1 is SGHNT and CDR2 is YYREEE (reference sequence). The CDR3 is 16 residues long. Losses at the gene ends were 4 bases for V and 1 base for J; bases not matched to a gene: 4. In DNA, the CDR3 is TGTGCCAGCAGCCCCGGGACTAGCGGGAGATCCTACGAGCAGTACTTC. Its translation is CASSPGTSGRSYEQYF.

The V gene is TRBV2, the J gene TRBJ1-5; a possible D gene is TRBD1 (6 bases). The CDR3 extends over 11 amino acids. Germline values: CDR1 SNHLY, CDR2 FYNNEI. Trimming pared 8 bases from V and 7 bases from J, leaving 9 bases between. The CDR3 loop reads CASRDKQPQHF. Written as DNA, the CDR3 is TGTGCCAGCCGGGACAAACAGCCCCAGCATTTT. The whole variable domain, filled in from reference TRBV2 and TRBJ1-5, reads EPEVTQTPSHQVTQMGQEVILRCVPISNHLYFYWYRQILGQKVEFLVSFYNNEISEKSEIFDDQFSVERPDGSNFTLKIRSTKLEDSAMYFCASRDKQPQHFGDGTRLSIL.

The chain has TRBV4-1 and TRBJ2-5; TRBD1 agrees at 9 bases. Germline V CDR1 and CDR2: MGHRA, YSYEKL. V shed 4 bases, J shed 2 bases, and the junction held 8 bases outside the gene matches. The CDR3 has 16 amino acids. This CDR3 reads CASSPGRTGVQETQYF. The CDR3 nucleotides are TGCGCCAGCAGCCCAGGCAGGACAGGGGTTCAAGAGACCCAGTACTTC.

This rearrangement joins TRBV12-3 or TRBV12-4 to TRBJ1-2; D is possibly TRBD1 (5 bases). The CDR3 sequence is 13 residues long. The V end was cut by 8 bases, the J end by 4 bases, with 14 bases between. The CDR3 DNA reads TGTGCCAGCTCCCCGAGAGGGGCCTATGGCTACACCTTC. The encoded protein is CASSPRGAYGYTF.

The chain is built from TRBV12-3 or TRBV12-4 and TRBJ2-1; D is ambiguous. The CDR3 spans 12 residues. Trimming stripped 8 bases from V and 6 bases from J, with 11 bases between. CDR3 coding DNA: TGTGCCAGCCTCGGAGAAGGCAATGAGCAGTTCTTC. Translating gives CASLGEGNEQFF.

The chain recombines TRBV30 with TRBJ2-5; D is perhaps TRBD2 (6 bases). The CDR3 runs 14 residues. Germline CDR1 GTSNPN, CDR2 SVGIG (reference sequence). V dropped 0 bases and J dropped 7 bases, with 15 bases sitting between them. The CDR3 loop is CAWSVGVYGGTQYF. In nucleotides, the CDR3 is TGTGCCTGGAGTGTAGGAGTTTACGGGGGGACCCAGTACTTC.

This chain joins TRBV5-1 and TRBJ2-5; 9 nucleotides align to TRBD1. The CDR3 sequence is 15 residues long. Germline V gene lookup returns CDR1 SGHRS and CDR2 YFSETQ. V dropped 5 bases and J dropped 4; count of bases not matched to a gene: 9. CDR3 region: CASRLTGGATETQYF. In DNA form, the CDR3 reads TGCGCCAGCAGACTTACAGGGGGCGCAACAGAGACCCAGTACTTC. Full variable domain (outside the CDR3, taken from reference TRBV5-1 and TRBJ2-5): KAGVTQTPRYLIKTRGQQVTLSCSPISGHRSVSWYQQTPGQGLQFLFEYFSETQRNKGNFPGRFSGRQFSNSRSEMNVSTLELGDSALYLCASRLTGGATETQYFGPGTRLLVL.

The table lists this clone with a count of one. The chain has TRBV7-9 and TRBJ1-2; 10 bases align to TRBD1. V was clipped by 8 bases and J by 5 bases; unmatched bases: 8. This CDR3 region has 14 residues. Germline V gene sequence: CDR1 SEHNR, CDR2 FQNEAQ (reference sequence). The CDR3 loop is CASGRQGAYYGYTF. Written as DNA, the CDR3 is TGTGCCAGCGGCCGACAGGGGGCCTATTATGGCTACACCTTC.

This chain links TRBV5-1 with TRBJ2-7, with 8 nucleotides matching TRBD1. The length of the CDR3 is 15 residues. V was pared by 4 bases and J by 4 bases, with 10 bases of the junction left unmatched. Germline CDR1 reads SGHRS; CDR2 reads YFSETQ. CDR3 region: CASSPWTGIGYEQYF. The CDR3 region has the DNA TGCGCCAGCAGCCCCTGGACAGGGATAGGATACGAGCAGTACTTC. The full variable domain, its missing parts supplied by reference TRBV5-1 and TRBJ2-7, is KAGVTQTPRYLIKTRGQQVTLSCSPISGHRSVSWYQQTPGQGLQFLFEYFSETQRNKGNFPGRFSGRQFSNSRSEMNVSTLELGDSALYLCASSPWTGIGYEQYFGPGTRLTVT.

The rearrangement joins TRBV18 to TRBJ1-6, with 7 bases lining up with TRBD1. In germline, CDR1 is KGHSH, CDR2 LQKENI. CDR3 size: 16 residues. The V segment lost 2 bases and the J segment 4 bases; nucleotides outside the gene matches: 5. The CDR3 bases are TGTGCCAGCTCACCAAAGGGGACAGCTTATAATTCACCCCTCCACTTT. Protein sequence: CASSPKGTAYNSPLHF.

J is TRBJ2-3 and V is TRBV27, with D hard to call. The CDR3 consists of 14 residues. V lost 3 bases and J lost 7, with 14 bases in between. Germline lookup yields CDR1 MNHEY and CDR2 SMNVEV (reference sequence). CDR3 region: CASSFSAVPNTQYF. The DNA of the CDR3 is TGTGCCAGCAGTTTTAGTGCGGTACCGAATACGCAGTATTTT.

This sequence joins TRBV6-5 and TRBJ1-5; D is ambiguous. Germline CDR1 is MNHEY and CDR2 is SVGAGI. The CDR3 loop spans 14 amino acids. Trimming left V 5 bases short and J 3 bases short, with 11 bases between. CDR3 sequence: CASSPTGLNQPQHF. The CDR3 DNA follows: TGTGCCAGCAGTCCCACGGGTCTCAATCAGCCCCAGCATTTT.

This chain links TRBV7-6 with TRBJ2-1, with D possibly TRBD2 on 6 matching bases. Trimming stripped 2 bases from V and 5 bases from J, with 7 bases between. This CDR3 has 13 amino acids. Germline V gives CDR1 SGHVS, CDR2 FNYEAQ. CDR3 sequence (DNA): TGTGCCAGCAGCTTATGGGGGGACAATGAGCAGTTCTTC. It yields the protein CASSLWGDNEQFF.

V gene TRBV19 combines with J gene TRBJ2-3; the match to TRBD1 covers 10 bases. The CDR3 is 15 residues long. V lost 3 bases, J lost 5 bases, and 5 bases stayed unmatched. In germline, CDR1 is LNHDA, CDR2 SQIVND (reference sequence). The chain's CDR3 is CASSMRTGGEDTQYF. CDR3 nucleotide sequence: TGTGCCAGTAGTATGAGGACAGGGGGGGAAGATACGCAGTATTTT.

The chain is built from TRBV2 and TRBJ2-3; D is unclear. CDR1 is SNHLY, CDR2 FYNNEI, per germline. The V and J ends lost 5 bases and 5 bases respectively, with 11 bases between them. This CDR3 contains 13 residues. CDR3 sequence: CASSNPGIDTQYF. DNA of the CDR3: TGTGCCAGCAGTAACCCGGGTATAGATACGCAGTATTTT.

The chain uses TRBV6-5 and TRBJ2-7, with D perhaps TRBD1 or TRBD2 (5 bases each). This CDR3 region has 14 residues. Trimming shortened V by 4 bases and J by 2 bases, and 12 bases separated the two germline ends. Looked up from germline, CDR1 is MNHEY and CDR2 is SVGAGI. CDR3 amino acids: CASSSRRGPYEQYF. CDR3 coding DNA: TGTGCCAGCAGTTCCCGTCGGGGCCCCTACGAGCAGTACTTC.